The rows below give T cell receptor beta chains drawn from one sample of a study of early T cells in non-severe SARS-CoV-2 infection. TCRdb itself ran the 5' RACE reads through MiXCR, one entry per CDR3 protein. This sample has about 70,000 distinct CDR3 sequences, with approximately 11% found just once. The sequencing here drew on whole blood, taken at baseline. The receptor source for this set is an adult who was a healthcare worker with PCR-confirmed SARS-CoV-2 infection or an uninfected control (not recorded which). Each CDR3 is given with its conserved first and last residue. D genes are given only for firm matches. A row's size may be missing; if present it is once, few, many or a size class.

CDR3 DNA: TGTGCCAGCAGCTTGACAGGGCTTGGCTACACCTTC
CDR3 protein: CASSLTGLGYTF
D gene: TRBD1
clone size: -
V gene: TRBV7-2
J gene: TRBJ1-2

CDR3 DNA: TGTGCCAGCTCACCGGGGGTGGCTAACTATGGCTACACCTTC
CDR3 protein: CASSPGVANYGYTF
D gene: -
clone size: many
V gene: TRBV18
J gene: TRBJ1-2

CDR3 DNA: TGTGCCAGCCTCGCAGCCCTCTCGAGATCTGGAAACACCATATATTTT
CDR3 protein: CASLAALSRSGNTIYF
D gene: -
clone size: -
V gene: TRBV12-3/TRBV12-4
J gene: TRBJ1-3

CDR3 DNA: TGTGCCAGCAGTTACCAGAGGATGACAGCAAACATTCAGTACTTC
CDR3 protein: CASSYQRMTANIQYF
D gene: -
clone size: -
V gene: TRBV6-5
J gene: TRBJ2-4

CDR3 DNA: TGTGCCAGCAGCCCTGTGACCCGGGACAGGGGAATCTACGAGCAGTACTTC
CDR3 protein: CASSPVTRDRGIYEQYF
D gene: TRBD1
clone size: -
V gene: TRBV11-2
J gene: TRBJ2-7

CDR3 DNA: TGTGCCAGCAGCTCCTCTACTTCTTCCTACGAGCAGTACTTC
CDR3 protein: CASSSSTSSYEQYF
D gene: -
clone size: -
V gene: TRBV5-4
J gene: TRBJ2-7

CDR3 DNA: TGTGCCAGCAGTTTACCGATCCGCCGGGGTTTGGGGCAGTACTTC
CDR3 protein: CASSLPIRRGLGQYF
D gene: -
clone size: -
V gene: TRBV28
J gene: TRBJ2-7

CDR3 DNA: TGTGCCAGCTCACGAATGGAGGGTTCCTACAATGAGCAGTTCTTC
CDR3 protein: CASSRMEGSYNEQFF
D gene: -
clone size: few
V gene: TRBV18
J gene: TRBJ2-1

CDR3 DNA: TGTGCCAGCAGTTCGCTCGGGGCAGATAATTCACCCCTCCACTTT
CDR3 protein: CASSSLGADNSPLHF
D gene: -
clone size: many
V gene: TRBV6-6
J gene: TRBJ1-6

CDR3 DNA: TGTGCCAGCAGTTATCGCCCGGGACGGAGCTACGAGCAGTACTTC
CDR3 protein: CASSYRPGRSYEQYF
D gene: -
clone size: few
V gene: TRBV6-5
J gene: TRBJ2-7

CDR3 DNA: TGTGCCAGCTCAAAAACAGGGGGCACTGAAGCTTTCTTT
CDR3 protein: CASSKTGGTEAFF
D gene: TRBD1
clone size: many
V gene: TRBV18
J gene: TRBJ1-1

CDR3 DNA: TGTGCCAGCAGGCTGCTAGCGGGAGCATCAGATACGCAGTATTTT
CDR3 protein: CASRLLAGASDTQYF
D gene: TRBD2
clone size: -
V gene: TRBV7-2
J gene: TRBJ2-3